Listed here are 30 T cell receptor beta chains from one sample, sequenced in a study of read filtering for tumor transcriptome and immune sequencing. The library was built from 400 ng RNA with molecular barcoded adaptors for alpha/delta and beta/gamma chains. TCRdb re-derived calls from the reads in MiXCR, one entry per CDR3 protein. In the table there are fewer than 45,000 distinct CDR3 sequences, around 15% of which are singletons. The specimen sequenced was a population of CD138-negative cells sorted from bone marrow. Receptor source: a donor at least 40 years old with multiple myeloma.

Many counts were recorded for this clonotype. This chain connects TRBV21-1 to TRBJ1-5; the table assigns TRBD1, which was not confirmed against the DNA. TRBV21-1 has pseudogene status. The CDR3 runs 15 residues. CDR3 sequence (DNA): TGTGCCAGCGGTTTTAGGACAGGGTTCAATCAGCCCCAGCATTTT. Translation gives CASGFRTGFNQPQHF.

The table lists this clonotype with a few counts. The gene calls are TRBV13 and TRBJ2-3, with TRBD2 as a possible D gene (5 bases). The CDR3 has 16 residues. Trimming left V 3 bases short and J 0 bases short, with 13 bases between. From germline, CDR1 is PRHDT and CDR2 FYEKMQ (reference sequence). CDR3 coding DNA: TGTGCCAGCAGCTTCTCCGGGAAGGCTAGCACAGATACGCAGTATTTT. It yields the protein CASSFSGKASTDTQYF.

This clonotype was observed a handful of times. V is TRBV11-2 and J is TRBJ2-7, with 7 bases aligning to TRBD1. V dropped 5 bases and J dropped 10; count of bases not matched to a gene: 14. The V gene's germline CDR1 is SGHAT and CDR2 FQNNGV. The CDR3 length is 14 residues. Here the CDR3 DNA reads TGTGCCAGCAGCCCGGGGACAGTCCCCGACCCTCAGTACTTC. Its protein is CASSPGTVPDPQYF.

This clonotype appeared a few times. A much larger clone differs from this one at a single base, so this may be a read error. The conserved phenylalanine or tryptophan is not found at the CDR3 terminus, so this likely reflects a read error. This chain links TRBV29-1 with TRBJ1-1, with D uncertain. V lost 3 bases and J lost 10, with 9 bases in between. The length of the CDR3 is 10 residues. Germline V gene sequence: CDR1 SQVTM, CDR2 ANQGSEA. In nucleotides, the CDR3 is TGCAGCGTTGAGTCGTCCATAGCTTTCCTT. This codes for CSVESSIAFL.

This clonotype has at least ten counts. The chain combines TRBV28 with TRBJ2-7; D is undetermined. V shed 4 bases and J shed 2 bases, with 9 bases lying between them. The germline gives CDR1 MDHEN, CDR2 SYDVKM. The CDR3 length is 13 residues. CDR3 in DNA: TGTGCCAGCAGTTCTGGCCAGACCTACGAGCAGTACTTC. This codes for CASSSGQTYEQYF. The variable domain in full, completed from reference TRBV28 and TRBJ2-7, reads DVKVTQSSRYLVKRTGEKVFLECVQDMDHENMFWYRQDPGLGLRLIYFSYDVKMKEKGDIPEGYSVSREKKERFSLILESASTNQTSMYLCASSSGQTYEQYFGPGTRLTVT.

A remark on this clonotype: The CDR3 end shows no conserved phenylalanine or tryptophan, and so a read error is likely. This chain links TRBV12-3 or TRBV12-4 with TRBJ2-7, with TRBD1 identical over 9 bases. Unmatched junction bases numbered 6, after V lost 5 bases and J lost 4 bases. This CDR3 region has 14 residues. CDR3 DNA sequence: TGTGCCAGCAGTACAACAGGGGGCTTGTACGAGCAGTACATC. Translated: CASSTTGGLYEQYI.

This clonotype was picked up one time. This likely came from a read error, as a far larger clone is one base away. The chain couples TRBV7-2 to TRBJ2-3; 8 bases match TRBD2. Germline CDR1 SGHTA, CDR2 FQGNSA. CDR3 length equals 15 residues. The CDR3 region is CASSLVGRDTGTQYF. In DNA form, the CDR3 reads TGTGCCAGCAGCTTAGTCGGGAGGGACACAGGTACGCAGTATTTT.

The chain couples TRBV28 to TRBJ2-2; TRBD2 might be the D (6 bases). The CDR3 sequence is 16 residues long. Trimming removed 6 bases at V and 14 bases at J, with 28 bases between. Germline V gives CDR1 MDHEN, CDR2 SYDVKM. This CDR3 reads CASRFIRRGYTGGLFF. CDR3 DNA: TGTGCCAGCAGGTTTATAAGAAGGGGTTACACCGGGGGACTGTTTTTT.

The sample holds a few counts of this clonotype. The genes are TRBV20-1 and TRBJ2-7, with 8 bases matching TRBD2. J lost 7 bases, V lost 6 bases, and 11 bases had no gene match. Per the germline V gene, CDR1 is DFQATT and CDR2 is SNEGSKA (reference sequence). This CDR3 comprises 13 residues. This chain's CDR3 is CSAFSREAGEQYF. The CDR3 coding sequence is TGCAGTGCCTTTTCGCGGGAGGCTGGAGAGCAGTACTTC.

In its sample, this clonotype was seen many times. This sequence joins TRBV29-1 and TRBJ1-5; TRBD1 is a possible D gene (5 bases). V lost 7 bases and J 0 bases, leaving 10 bases between the germline ends. In germline, CDR1 is SQVTM, CDR2 ANQGSEA. The CDR3 totals 13 residues. CDR3 amino acids: CSALTDSNQPQHF. CDR3 in DNA: TGCAGCGCCCTGACAGATAGCAATCAGCCCCAGCATTTT.

This clonotype was seen ten or more times. This chain links TRBV6-2 or TRBV6-3 with TRBJ2-7; 13 positions match TRBD2. This CDR3 region has 21 residues. CDR1 MNHEY and CDR2 SVGEGT come from the germline V gene. Trimming cost V 2 bases and J 0 bases; bases outside gene matches: 16. Written as DNA, the CDR3 is TGTGCCAGCAGTTACCCTGGTACTCCCGGGACTAGCGGGACCCCCTCCTACGAGCAGTACTTC. Amino acids: CASSYPGTPGTSGTPSYEQYF.

The CDR3, as DNA: TGTGCCAGCAGCAGGGCTACAACCTACAATGAGCAGTTCTTC. The encoded protein is CASSRATTYNEQFF. The chain employs TRBV27 and TRBJ2-1; tentative D call: TRBD1 (5 bases). Germline V gene sequence: CDR1 MNHEY, CDR2 SMNVEV (reference sequence). Trimming pared 6 bases from V and 2 bases from J, leaving 11 bases between. CDR3 length equals 14 residues.

Comments on this clonotype: A clone one base away is much larger, so this may be a read error. The chain combines TRBV29-1 with TRBJ2-3, with 7 bases lining up with TRBD1. The CDR3 has 18 amino acids. In germline, CDR1 is SQVTM, CDR2 ANQGSEA. The DNA of the CDR3 is TGCAGCGTTGAAGTTCACAGGGTGAGCGGAAGGGGGACAGATACGCGGTATTTT. Amino acids: CSVEVHRVSGRGTDTRYF.

This clonotype has more than one count but fewer than ten. The chain recombines TRBV4-3 with TRBJ1-3; 7 nucleotides agree with TRBD1. The CDR3 spans 15 residues. CDR1 and CDR2 (germline): LGHNA, YSLEER. V shed 3 bases and J 3 bases; nucleotides not matched to a gene: 5. For the CDR3, the DNA is TGCGCCAGCAGCCACGAGGGACAGCTTGGAAACACCATATATTTT. It is translated as CASSHEGQLGNTIYF.

In its sample, this clonotype was seen many times. The CDR3 is CSAQTIRQRAGQPQHF. CDR3 DNA sequence: TGCAGTGCGCAAACTATCCGACAACGGGCAGGGCAGCCCCAGCATTTT. The rearrangement joins TRBV20-1 to TRBJ1-5, with a tentative D call TRBD1 (5 bases). Trimming took off 6 bases at V and 7 bases at J, with 25 bases between the two ends. The CDR3 spans 16 residues. Germline V gene lookup returns CDR1 DFQATT and CDR2 SNEGSKA (reference sequence).

This clonotype was observed at least ten times. This chain joins TRBV7-2 and TRBJ2-1; 7 positions agree with TRBD2. V dropped 0 bases and J dropped 4; count of bases not matched to a gene: 6. Germline CDR1 reads SGHTA; CDR2 reads FQGNSA. The CDR3 spans 16 residues. The CDR3 DNA follows: TGTGCCAGCAGCTTAGCGTTTGGACTAGAGTACAATGAGCAGTTCTTC. Translation gives CASSLAFGLEYNEQFF.

This chain connects TRBV7-2 to TRBJ2-1; 10 nucleotides align to TRBD2. From germline, CDR1 is SGHTA and CDR2 FQGNSA. J gave up 8 bases and V 4 bases, and 5 bases lay outside the gene matches. This CDR3 is built from 14 residues. The CDR3 loop is CASSSWTSGHEQFF. The CDR3, as DNA: TGTGCCAGCAGCTCCTGGACTAGCGGACATGAGCAGTTCTTC. The variable domain in full, with the rest retrieved from reference TRBV7-2 and TRBJ2-1, is GAGVSQSPSNKVTEKGKDVELRCDPISGHTALYWYRQSLGQGLEFLIYFQGNSAPDKSGLPSDRFSAERTGGSVSTLTIQRTQQEDSAVYLCASSSWTSGHEQFFGPGTRLTVL.

Remarks on this clonotype: A clone one base away is much larger, so this may be a read error. J is TRBJ2-7 and V is TRBV27; TRBD2 agrees at 8 bases. V was pared by 5 bases and J by 5 bases, with 11 bases of the junction left unmatched. This CDR3 is 15 amino acids long. The V gene's germline CDR1 is MNHEY and CDR2 SMNVEV (reference sequence). CDR3 in amino acids: CASSLGLGGVNEQYF. The CDR3 DNA reads TGTGCCAGCAGTCTGGGACTAGGGGGAGTTAACGAGCAGTACTTC.

This clonotype was seen many times. J is TRBJ2-7 and V is TRBV20-1; 11 bases match TRBD2. The CDR3 spans 17 residues. CDR1 and CDR2 (germline): DFQATT, SNEGSKA (reference sequence). V shed 0 bases, J shed 4 bases, and the junction held 11 bases outside the gene matches. The CDR3: CSAREALAGGPGYEQYF. The CDR3 nucleotides read TGCAGTGCTAGAGAAGCGTTAGCGGGAGGGCCGGGTTACGAGCAGTACTTC.

In its sample, this clonotype was seen many times. This chain uses TRBV7-9 with TRBJ2-7; D is unresolved. Germline V gene sequence: CDR1 SEHNR, CDR2 FQNEAQ (reference sequence). Deletions cut 5 bases from V and 13 bases from J, with 21 bases between. CDR3 length: 13 residues. The CDR3 bases are TGTGCCAGCAGCCCCTCTAACCCGAGTTCTTTCTACTTC. Translating it yields CASSPSNPSSFYF.

In this sample, this clonotype turned up many times. The gene calls are TRBV20-1 and TRBJ1-5; tentatively, D is TRBD1 (6 bases). Trimming cost V 1 base and J 9 bases, with 13 bases left between them. CDR1 and CDR2 from the germline V gene are DFQATT and SNEGSKA (reference sequence). The CDR3 covers 13 residues. The CDR3 spells CSARALGGRPQHF. The CDR3 coding sequence is TGCAGTGCTAGAGCCCTAGGGGGTCGGCCCCAGCATTTT.

This clonotype was picked up many times. The rearrangement uses TRBV5-5 and TRBJ2-5; 9 nucleotides line up with TRBD1. This CDR3 is built from 15 residues. Germline CDR1 and CDR2: SGHKS and YYEKEE (reference sequence). With V trimmed by 1 base and J by 5 bases, 6 bases remained unmatched. DNA for the CDR3: TGTGCCAGCAGCTTGATACGGGGACAGGGCGAGACCCAGTACTTC. Translating gives CASSLIRGQGETQYF. Together with reference TRBV5-5 and TRBJ2-5, the CDR3 gives the full variable domain: DAGVTQSPTHLIKTRGQQVTLRCSPISGHKSVSWYQQVLGQGPQFIFQYYEKEERGRGNFPDRFSARQFPNYSSELNVNALLLGDSALYLCASSLIRGQGETQYFGPGTRLLVL.

This clonotype was counted ten times or more. The chain is built from TRBV7-3 and TRBJ2-2, with D uncertain. CDR3 length: 14 amino acids. Looked up from germline, CDR1 is SGHTA and CDR2 is FQGTGA. V lost 5 bases and J lost 0, with 7 bases in between. The CDR3 loop reads CASSLDANTGELFF. The CDR3 region has the DNA TGTGCCAGCAGCCTAGATGCGAACACCGGGGAGCTGTTTTTT.

Concerning this clonotype itself: The conserved final phenylalanine or tryptophan is absent from the CDR3, which likely points to a read error. The rearrangement uses TRBV2 and TRBJ2-1; D unresolved. Germline V gene sequence: CDR1 SNHLY, CDR2 FYNNEI. The CDR3 runs to 15 residues. The CDR3 sequence: CASGDLIGLHNEQFL. As DNA, the CDR3 is TGTGCCAGCGGTGACTTAATTGGCCTCCACAATGAGCAGTTCCTC.

This clonotype was counted ten times or more. This chain joins TRBV7-8 and TRBJ2-1, with D possibly matching TRBD1 (6 bases). CDR3 length: 15 amino acids. CDR1 and CDR2 from the germline V gene are SGHVS and FQNEAQ. V was trimmed by 4 bases and J by 4 bases, leaving 14 bases between them. CDR3 coding DNA: TGTGCCAGCAGCTCAATCCTTACAGGGTACAATGAGCAGTTCTTC. Translated: CASSSILTGYNEQFF.

This clonotype has a handful of counts. This may be a read error, as it is one base from a much larger clone. This chain uses TRBV2 with TRBJ2-1; maybe TRBD2 (5 bases). The CDR3 is made up of 13 amino acids. CDR1 and CDR2 (germline): SNHLY, FYNNEI. V was trimmed by 7 bases and J by 5 bases, leaving 12 bases between them. The CDR3 region has the DNA TGTGCCAGCAATAAAGAGCGGCACAATGAGCAGTTCTTC. It codes for CASNKERHNEQFF.

The sample holds many counts of this clonotype. The rearrangement links TRBV20-1 to TRBJ1-1; no firm D call. V was cut by 2 bases and J by 2 bases, with 18 bases left in between. This CDR3 spans 16 amino acids. Germline V gene lookup returns CDR1 DFQATT and CDR2 SNEGSKA (reference sequence). The CDR3, as DNA: TGCAGTGCTAGACCCCACCGGGGAGGGCCAAACACTGAAGCTTTCTTT. It encodes CSARPHRGGPNTEAFF.

There are many counts of this clonotype. This chain links TRBV5-1 with TRBJ2-7, with D possibly TRBD2 on 5 matching bases. CDR3 length: 15 amino acids. The germline CDR1 and CDR2 sequences are SGHRS and YFSETQ. With 3 bases removed from V and 2 bases from J, the gap between germline ends came to 15 bases. CDR3 nucleotides: TGCGCCAGCAGCTCGCCGGCGGGCGGTCCCTACGAGCAGTACTTC. This codes for CASSSPAGGPYEQYF.

In this sample, this clonotype turned up many times. J is TRBJ2-3 and V is TRBV28, with D possibly TRBD2 on 5 matching bases. The germline V gene has CDR1 MDHEN and CDR2 SYDVKM. Trimming took off 2 bases at V and 5 bases at J, with 11 bases between the two ends. This CDR3 comprises 14 residues. CDR3 region: CASSLRTRRDTQYF. The CDR3 region has the DNA TGTGCCAGCAGTTTAAGAACTAGGCGAGATACGCAGTATTTT.

This clonotype came up many times. Germline and junction disagree at one end, which may indicate a read error. The chain employs TRBV3-1 and TRBJ1-1; no clear D gene. The CDR3 length is 14 residues. Germline V gives CDR1 LGHDT, CDR2 YNNKEL (reference sequence). CDR3 protein: CASSHPPKNTEAFF. For the CDR3, the DNA is TGTGCTAGCAGCCACCCTCCCAAGAACACTGAAGCTTTCTTT.